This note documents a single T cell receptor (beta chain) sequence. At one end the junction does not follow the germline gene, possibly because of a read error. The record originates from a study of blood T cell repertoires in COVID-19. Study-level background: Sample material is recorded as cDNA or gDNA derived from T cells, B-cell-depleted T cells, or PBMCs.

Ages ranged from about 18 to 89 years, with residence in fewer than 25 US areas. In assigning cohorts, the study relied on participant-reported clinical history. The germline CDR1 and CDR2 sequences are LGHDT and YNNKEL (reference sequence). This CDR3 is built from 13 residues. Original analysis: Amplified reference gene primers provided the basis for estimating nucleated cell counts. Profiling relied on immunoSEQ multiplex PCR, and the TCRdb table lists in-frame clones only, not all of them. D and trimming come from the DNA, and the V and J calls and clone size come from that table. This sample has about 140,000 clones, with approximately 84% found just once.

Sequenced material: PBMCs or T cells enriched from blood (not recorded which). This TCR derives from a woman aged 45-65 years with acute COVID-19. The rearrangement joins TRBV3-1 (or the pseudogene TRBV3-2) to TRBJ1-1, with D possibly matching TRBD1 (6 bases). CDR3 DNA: TGTGCCAGCAGCCATGGGCGGGGGGCTGACGCTTTCTTT. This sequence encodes CASSHGRGADAFF.